The subject of this entry is one T cell receptor (beta chain). This entry belongs to a study of human T cells and chemical hapten exposure. Study summary: Skin on the upper inner arm, around 2 cm by around 2 cm in size, was sensitized with 2% DPC. Diphenylcyclopropenone was administered weekly to the scalp of patients throughout the roughly 24-week study.

Using its own MiXCR run on the RACE reads, TCRdb lists one record per CDR3 protein. The sample consists of approximately 110,000 distinct CDR3 sequences, around 35% of them appearing once. Specified time point: patch test 3, about 24 weeks after DPC sensitization. Treatment described: therapeutic diphenylcyclopropenone sensitization with weekly scalp DPC. With 4 bases removed from V and 5 bases from J, the gap between germline ends came to 14 bases. The CDR3 runs to 14 residues. Germline lookup yields CDR1 MNHEY and CDR2 SVGAGI. The source was whole blood, collected in connection with sensitization to the hapten diphenylcyclopropenone (DPC). The clonotype was recovered from a man aged 35-49 years with alopecia areata. Some clones in this sample may be carry-over from other donors' samples. This rearrangement joins TRBV6-5 to TRBJ1-2; D is uncertain. The CDR3 DNA follows: TGTGCCAGCAGTTCTCAAGTCAGGACGTATGGCTACACCTTC. It translates to CASSSQVRTYGYTF.